Given below is one TCR beta chain in context. Its antigen has not been determined. Within one base of it there is no much larger clone, and no base qualities were kept. These data belong to a study of post-analysis software for immune sequencing data (dated by TCRdb to the mid-2010s). Broadly, across the study: Disease courses on record covered relapsing-remitting, secondary progressive and progressive-relapsing multiple sclerosis, though some patients had no subtype annotation. A subset of samples was prepared in parallel using single-end sample barcoding, then pooled and co-amplified after Illumina adapter ligation. The patient repertoires were compared against some twelve previously published healthy control repertoires obtained from donors aged 6 to 25 years. What the authors observed across the whole study: Strong co-clustering of samples prepared in the same batch was shown by direct clustering with F measure, prompting a batch-effect correction. Patients showed significantly higher frequencies than controls for about 5 TRBV segments, among them TRBV5-6, TRBV5-1 and TRBV20-1. Compared with controls, multiple sclerosis patients had significantly lower normalized Chao1 diversity, a finding suggesting substantial peripheral T-cell clonal expansion. The multiple sclerosis patient group was slightly younger than the control group.

From the cysteine up to the phenylalanine, the CDR3 has a length of 16 residues. Left in the record is the CDR3 DNA by itself, 48 bases read in frame from the first base. Here V drops 4 bases and J drops 2 bases, and the junction holds 11 bases not matched to any gene. CDR1 and CDR2, looked up from the germline V gene, are SGDLS and YYNGEE. The library relied on PCR. Sequencing took place on an Illumina HiSeq 2500. To reduce PCR and sequencing biases, unique molecular identifiers were built into the TCR beta cDNA libraries. Per 1 to 10 million input T cells, approximately 500,000 cDNA molecules were obtained, such that each molecule approximated one T cell. The same protocol used for the earlier healthy control dataset was applied to prepare and sequence the patient libraries. Samples belonging to the same batch were prepared together, multiplexed and sequenced on a shared HiSeq lane. Processing in the source paper ran as follows. MIGEC was used to process the raw barcoded reads, and molecular identifier groups with only a single read were discarded before consensus assembly and CDR3 extraction. VDJtools was used for post-analysis of the clonotype tables, with diversity normalized by down-sampling every dataset to the smallest sample size. Repertoire overlap clustering matched CDR3 amino acid but not nucleotide sequences to correct batch-related cross-sample contamination. TCRdb itself trimmed the public reads at Q25 with fastp, ran MiXCR and retained productive beta chains. Here each entry gathers all rows of one CDR3 protein and keeps the most common genes and DNA. None of the V and J calls come from the authors' own analysis; TCRdb made them. This sample holds about 770,000 distinct CDR3 sequences; roughly 46% were observed only once. The biggest ten clones account for 4.9% of the sample.

To demonstrate the VDJtools post-analysis software, the study profiled TCR beta repertoires from the peripheral blood of about a dozen young patients with multiple sclerosis. Multiple sclerosis patients were children and adolescents aged roughly 6 to 16 years. The V gene is TRBV9 and the J gene is TRBJ2-5; 7 bases in the middle match TRBD2. The sequence was collected from a girl aged 10 to 17 with multiple sclerosis. Material for sequencing was blood. The sequence in DNA is TGTGCCAGCAGCCCAAGGGGAGCTAGCGGACAAGAGACCCAGTACTTC. This yields the protein CASSPRGASGQETQYF.